The rows below give T cell receptor beta chains drawn from one sample of a study of blood T cells in healthy people across ages. TCRdb used MiXCR to reprocess the 5' RACE reads, holding one entry per CDR3 protein. The sample shows 1.5 million to 1.9 million distinct CDR3 sequences, under 55% of them seen only once. The sequenced material came from blood. These TCRs come from a woman aged 18-29 years in good health. Both conserved end residues are part of each CDR3. D genes are given only for firm matches. Clone size, where shown, is once, few, many, or a class for clones that have expanded.

>TRBJ2-7|TRBV6-6|14|NA|NA
CASSLWGSQDEQYF
TGTGCCAGCAGCCTCTGGGGGTCCCAGGACGAGCAGTACTTC
>TRBJ1-5|TRBV20-1|17|few|TRBD1
CSARDQGKGAGNQPQHF
TGCAGTGCTAGAGATCAGGGAAAGGGGGCGGGCAATCAGCCCCAGCATTTT
>TRBJ1-1|TRBV29-1|14|NA|NA
CSVNLQVRGTEAFF
TGCAGCGTTAACCTACAGGTTAGGGGGACTGAAGCTTTCTTT
>TRBJ2-7|TRBV27|16|few|NA
CASSLLQGTYPYEQYF
TGTGCCAGCAGTTTATTGCAGGGCACCTACCCCTACGAGCAGTACTTC
>TRBJ2-1|TRBV3-1|17|NA|NA
CASSGAYWDISYNEQFF
TGTGCCAGCAGCGGCGCCTACTGGGATATCTCCTACAATGAGCAGTTCTTC
>TRBJ2-3|TRBV20-1|16|NA|TRBD2
CSARAFLAGHTDTQYF
TGCAGTGCTAGAGCTTTCCTAGCGGGACACACAGATACGCAGTATTTT
>TRBJ2-3|TRBV28|16|NA|TRBD1
CASSDRDSAFTDTQYF
TGTGCCAGCAGTGACCGGGACAGCGCCTTCACAGATACGCAGTATTTT
>TRBJ2-1|TRBV20-1|14|once|TRBD2
CSATTSGRANEQFF
TGCAGTGCCACGACTAGCGGGAGGGCCAATGAGCAGTTCTTC
>TRBJ2-7|TRBV27|17|NA|TRBD2
CASSLSQRGGSYNEQYF
TGTGCCAGCAGTTTGAGTCAGCGGGGGGGCTCCTACAATGAGCAGTACTTC
>TRBJ1-4|TRBV7-2|14|NA|NA
CASSVATAPEKLFF
TGTGCCAGCAGCGTAGCTACAGCCCCTGAAAAACTGTTTTTT
>TRBJ2-1|TRBV19|13|NA|NA
CAGSPGGTFRQFF
TGTGCCGGTAGTCCCGGGGGGACATTTAGGCAGTTCTTC
>TRBJ1-6|TRBV7-8|15|once|NA
CGSSLIEFGNSPLHF
TGTGGCAGCAGCTTAATTGAGTTCGGGAATTCACCCCTCCACTTT
>TRBJ2-2|TRBV12-3/TRBV12-4|14|few|NA
CASKEGDFAGELFF
TGTGCCAGCAAAGAGGGGGATTTCGCCGGGGAGCTGTTTTTT
>TRBJ1-1|TRBV29-1|12|many|NA
CSVGFRGTEAFF
TGCAGCGTGGGGTTTCGGGGAACTGAAGCTTTCTTT
>TRBJ1-2|TRBV6-1|14|few|NA
CASSEATRNYGYTF
TGTGCCAGCAGTGAAGCAACGAGGAACTATGGCTACACCTTC
>TRBJ2-1|TRBV11-2|13|NA|TRBD2
CASLAGDYNEQFF
TGTGCCAGCCTAGCGGGGGACTACAATGAGCAGTTCTTC
>TRBJ2-3|TRBV7-2|15|few|NA
CASSFAQGGGDTQYF
TGTGCCAGCAGCTTCGCACAGGGGGGGGGAGATACGCAGTATTTT
>TRBJ1-1|TRBV25-1|12|NA|NA
CASSEFGSEAFF
TGTGCCAGCAGTGAATTCGGGTCTGAAGCTTTCTTT
>TRBJ2-5|TRBV28|14|NA|NA
CASRLGTAQETQYF
TGTGCCAGCAGATTAGGGACGGCTCAAGAGACCCAGTACTTC
>TRBJ1-6|TRBV20-1|14|NA|NA
CSARARGGNSPLHF
TGCAGTGCTAGAGCCCGGGGGGGGAATTCACCCCTCCACTTT
>TRBJ1-5|TRBV4-2|15|NA|NA
CASSQGEDSGQPQHF
TGTGCCAGCAGCCAAGGTGAGGACAGCGGGCAGCCCCAGCATTTT